This T cell receptor (beta chain) was found in a study of blood T cell repertoires in COVID-19. About the research overall: Italy, Spain and the United States were the sources of the convalescent and acute COVID-19 samples.

Per the original data handling: Quantification of nucleated cells was approximated via reference gene primer amplification. TCRdb's table, derived via immunoSEQ multiplex PCR, lists solely in-frame clones and lacks some. V and J calls and clone size are as listed in that table; D and trimming were resolved from the DNA. In the table there are 45,000 to 70,000 clones, approximately 81% of which are singletons. This CDR3 contains 13 residues. Looked up from germline, CDR1 is SGHNT and CDR2 is YENEEA. Trimming took 0 bases from V and 11 from J; bases not matched to a gene: 5. The rearrangement joins TRBV11-3 to TRBJ2-3; 7 nucleotides line up with TRBD2. The receptor comes from a woman over 75 with acute or convalescent COVID-19. Sequences were obtained from peripheral blood. The CDR3 nucleotides read TGTGCCAGCAGCTTAGATCCAGCGGGGAAGCAGTATTTT. This codes for CASSLDPAGKQYF.